The rows below give T cell receptor beta chains drawn from one sample of a study of shared clonotypes between healthy human individuals. Sequencing used immunoSEQ multiplex PCR; TCRdb keeps in-frame clones, though not all of them. The sample records about 2 million clones, about 95% being singletons. Sequenced input: naive CD8+ T cells sorted from blood. The receptors shown here come from a man in his late teens or twenties in good health. Both conserved end residues are part of each CDR3. D genes are given only for firm matches. Not every row has a clone size; where given, it reads once, few, many or a size class.

TGTGCCATCAGTGAGTCAAGGACTAGCGGGTTGGTCTCCTACGAGCAGTACTTC,CAISESRTSGLVSYEQYF,TRBV10-3,TRBD2,once,TRBJ2-7
TGTGCCAGCAGTGAGGACAGGGGTTCCCCTGAGCAGTTCTTC,CASSEDRGSPEQFF,TRBV6-1,TRBD1,-,TRBJ2-1
TGTGCCTGGAGTGTACTGGGGACTAGCCAAGAGACCCAGTACTTC,CAWSVLGTSQETQYF,TRBV30,TRBD2,-,TRBJ2-5
TGTGCCAGCCTTACTCCGGGACAAACCTACGAGCAGTACTTC,CASLTPGQTYEQYF,TRBV6-1,-,-,TRBJ2-7
TGCAGTGCTATCGCGGATACGCAGTATTTT,CSAIADTQYF,TRBV20-1,-,-,TRBJ2-3
TGCGCCAGCAGCCACAACAGGGATTCCTATAATTCACCCCTCCACTTT,CASSHNRDSYNSPLHF,TRBV4-1,-,-,TRBJ1-6
TGTGCCAGCAGTGAAGCGGGACAGGGGCTCTACAATGAGCAGTTCTTC,CASSEAGQGLYNEQFF,TRBV2,TRBD1,-,TRBJ2-1
TGTGCCAGCAGCGGACCGGGACTATCCTACAATGAGCAGTTCTTC,CASSGPGLSYNEQFF,TRBV9,TRBD2,-,TRBJ2-1
TGTGCCAGCAGGAACGACTTAAGCTCCTACAATGAGCAGTTCTTC,CASRNDLSSYNEQFF,TRBV2,-,-,TRBJ2-1
TGTGCCAGCAGCTTTTGGGGGAGCACTGAAGCTTTCTTT,CASSFWGSTEAFF,TRBV5-6,-,-,TRBJ1-1
TGTGTCAGCAGAGGGGGCGCTTACAATGAGCAGTTCTTC,CVSRGGAYNEQFF,TRBV7-6,TRBD1,-,TRBJ2-1
TGTGCCAGCAGCTTGACAGGCAGCACCGGGGAGCTGTTTTTT,CASSLTGSTGELFF,TRBV11-3,-,-,TRBJ2-2
TGTGCCAGCAGCGCGGGTCCTTTACCCCAGCATTTT,CASSAGPLPQHF,TRBV5-6,-,-,TRBJ1-5
TGTGCCAGCAGCTTAGTGTACGGATCCCCTCGGAATGAGCAGTTCTTC,CASSLVYGSPRNEQFF,TRBV11-1,-,-,TRBJ2-1
TGCGCCAGCAGCTTGGCCGGGACAGACCCCTACGAGCAGTACTTC,CASSLAGTDPYEQYF,TRBV5-1,TRBD1,-,TRBJ2-7
TGCGCCAGCAGCTCGGGACTCCTGAATGAGCAGTTCTTC,CASSSGLLNEQFF,TRBV5-1,-,-,TRBJ2-1
TGTGCCAGCAGCCCCCCGGGGGGGCGGGAGCGAAACGAGCAGTACTTC,CASSPPGGRERNEQYF,TRBV6-6,TRBD2,-,TRBJ2-7
TGTGCCAGCAGCTTAACAGCGAACACCGGGGAGCTGTTTTTT,CASSLTANTGELFF,TRBV5-8,-,-,TRBJ2-2
TGTGCCAGCAGCTTAGGACAGCACACTGAAGCTTTCTTT,CASSLGQHTEAFF,TRBV28,-,-,TRBJ1-1
TGTGCCAGTAGTATAGGTCTAGCGTACGAGCAGTACTTC,CASSIGLAYEQYF,TRBV19,-,-,TRBJ2-7
TGTGCCAGCAGTGTAACAGGGGGACGTCAGCCCCAGCATTTT,CASSVTGGRQPQHF,TRBV6-6,TRBD1,-,TRBJ1-5
TGTGCCAGCAGCGTAGGGCAGGGGGCCGGTTACACTGAAGCTTTCTTT,CASSVGQGAGYTEAFF,TRBV9,TRBD1,-,TRBJ1-1
TGTGCCAGTAGTTCCCGGGACTCTCCCTACGAGCAGTACTTC,CASSSRDSPYEQYF,TRBV19,-,-,TRBJ2-7
TGTGCCAGCAGCCCATATGGACAGGATGATAACACTGAAGCTTTCTTT,CASSPYGQDDNTEAFF,TRBV28,TRBD1,-,TRBJ1-1
TGTGCCAGCAGCCTGACGGACAGGGGGATTACCGGGGAGCTGTTTTTT,CASSLTDRGITGELFF,TRBV7-9,TRBD1,-,TRBJ2-2
TGCAGCGCTGACCGACAGGGTACAGATACGCAGTATTTT,CSADRQGTDTQYF,TRBV29-1,TRBD1,-,TRBJ2-3
TGTGCCAGCAGCTTAGCTAGCGGGACCTCCTACGAGCAGTACTTC,CASSLASGTSYEQYF,TRBV11-2,TRBD2,-,TRBJ2-7
TGTGCCAGCAGACGCGGCAGGGACACTGAAGCTTTCTTT,CASRRGRDTEAFF,TRBV7-6,-,-,TRBJ1-1
TGTGCCAGCAGCTTAGGGAACAGGTTAGTCTCCTACAATGAGCAGTTCTTC,CASSLGNRLVSYNEQFF,TRBV7-2,-,-,TRBJ2-1
TGCGCCAGCAGCCAAGGAACAGGGATGGCCACTGAAGCTTTCTTT,CASSQGTGMATEAFF,TRBV4-3,-,-,TRBJ1-1
TGCGCTTCTGGGGGAGGGGGAGAGACCCAGTACTTC,CASGGGGETQYF,TRBV10-2,-,-,TRBJ2-5
TGTGCCAGCAGCGCCCAGACAGGATCTGGAAACACCATATATTTT,CASSAQTGSGNTIYF,TRBV9,-,-,TRBJ1-3
TGTGCCAGCAGCCTTACTAGCGGCACAGATACGCAGTATTTT,CASSLTSGTDTQYF,TRBV5-5,TRBD2,-,TRBJ2-3
TGTGCCAGCAGTCAGGACCGGGGCCCCAATCAGCCCCAGCATTTT,CASSQDRGPNQPQHF,TRBV6-6,-,-,TRBJ1-5
TGTGCCAGCAACGAGACAGGGAGTGATACTGAAGCTTTCTTT,CASNETGSDTEAFF,TRBV6-4,TRBD1,once,TRBJ1-1
TGTGCCAGCAGCTTAGTGCGGACATCCCCTGAGCAGTTCTTC,CASSLVRTSPEQFF,TRBV11-2,-,once,TRBJ2-1
TGTGCCAGTACCAAATTGTCAGGGGTCAACTATGGCTACACCTTC,CASTKLSGVNYGYTF,TRBV19,-,-,TRBJ1-2
TGTGCCACCAGCAGAGATCGAGGTCCTAACACTGAAGCTTTCTTT,CATSRDRGPNTEAFF,TRBV15,-,-,TRBJ1-1
TGTGCCAGCAGTGAAGGGGCAGGGGGGAGGACTGAAGCTTTCTTT,CASSEGAGGRTEAFF,TRBV6-1,TRBD1,once,TRBJ1-1
TGTGCCAGCAGCTTTAGTATCATAACCTCTCCCCTGTACACTGAAGCTTTCTTT,CASSFSIITSPLYTEAFF,TRBV5-8,-,-,TRBJ1-1
TGTGCCAGCAGCTTATCCTGGGGGGAGGATGGCAATGAGCAGTTCTTC,CASSLSWGEDGNEQFF,TRBV13,-,-,TRBJ2-1
TGTGCCAGCAGCTCAGTGACAGATGAAAAACTGTTTTTT,CASSSVTDEKLFF,TRBV7-9,-,-,TRBJ1-4
TGTGCCAGCAGCCGGGACCCCATCGGCAATGAGCAGTTCTTC,CASSRDPIGNEQFF,TRBV11-2,-,-,TRBJ2-1
TGTGCCAGCAGCGTTGCAGGGGCGGGGACTGAAGCTTTCTTT,CASSVAGAGTEAFF,TRBV9,-,-,TRBJ1-1
TGTGCTACTCGTCCATCTATGAACACTGAAGCTTTCTTT,CATRPSMNTEAFF,TRBV30,-,few,TRBJ1-1
TGTGCCAGCAGCTTACGGTTCCAAGAGACCCAGTACTTC,CASSLRFQETQYF,TRBV5-8,-,-,TRBJ2-5